Below, 15 T cell receptor beta chains from the same sample are listed, as sequenced in a study of blood T cells in healthy people across ages. It was with a sample-barcoded 5' primer and a J-beta primer mix that a second PCR of about 6 to 11 cycles was run. MiXCR was run by TCRdb on the 5' RACE reads, yielding one entry per CDR3 protein. The data hold under 950,000 distinct CDR3 sequences, with about 20% observed a single time. Sequenced: blood. These receptors were taken from a man in his 70s in good health.

The table lists this clonotype with a few counts. This chain links TRBV3-1 with TRBJ2-2; a weak D match, TRBD2 (5 bases). Germline CDR1 is LGHDT and CDR2 is YNNKEL (reference sequence). The CDR3 contains 14 residues. V dropped 4 bases and J dropped 4 bases, with 10 bases sitting between them. The CDR3 coding sequence is TGTGCCAGCAGCCGTTGGACTGGCACCGGGGAGCTGTTTTTT. Translation gives CASSRWTGTGELFF.

The chain uses TRBV5-4 and TRBJ2-5, with D tentatively TRBD2 (5 bases). Trimming took off 1 base at V and 5 bases at J, with 9 bases between the two ends. Per germline, CDR1 SGHNT and CDR2 YYREEE (reference sequence). This CDR3 has 13 amino acids. Here the CDR3 reads CASSLRGSETQYF. For the CDR3, the DNA is TGTGCCAGCAGCTTGCGGGGATCGGAGACCCAGTACTTC.

This clonotype was seen a handful of times. The V gene is TRBV5-6, the J gene TRBJ2-1; D gene ambiguous. The tail of the sequence fits TRBJ2-5 better, so the J call may be wrong. Germline V gives CDR1 SGHDT, CDR2 YYEEEE. The CDR3 is made up of 16 amino acids. The CDR3 spells CASSLQVGSFGETQYF. CDR3 DNA: TGTGCCAGCAGCTTGCAAGTTGGCAGCTTTGGCGAGACCCAGTACTTC.

The genes are TRBV5-1 and TRBJ2-5; D ambiguous. Trimming left V 6 bases short and J 5 bases short, with 14 bases between. The CDR3 spans 13 residues. CDR1 is SGHRS, CDR2 YFSETQ, per germline. The CDR3 bases are TGCGCCAGCAAAGACTTGCCCCGGGAGACCCAGTACTTC. As protein: CASKDLPRETQYF.

This clonotype was counted many times. The rearrangement joins TRBV3-1 to TRBJ2-3, with D perhaps TRBD1 (6 bases). Per germline, CDR1 LGHDT and CDR2 YNNKEL (reference sequence). The CDR3 sequence is 17 residues long. V gave up 3 bases and J gave up 1 base, with 17 bases separating them. The CDR3 nucleotides are TGTGCCAGCAGCCATGTCTGGGGGCGCATCGGCACAGATACGCAGTATTTT. It encodes CASSHVWGRIGTDTQYF.

This clonotype was seen only a few times. The chain joins TRBV20-1 to TRBJ1-1; TRBD1 agrees at 8 bases. Per the germline V gene, CDR1 is DFQATT and CDR2 is SNEGSKA (reference sequence). This CDR3 region has 14 residues. The junction had 3 bases not matched to a gene; V was cut back by 2 bases and J by 1 base. CDR3 region: CSARQGQENTEAFF. CDR3 nucleotide sequence: TGCAGTGCTAGACAGGGACAGGAGAACACTGAAGCTTTCTTT.

This clonotype came up a few times. The DNA of the CDR3 is TGTGCCAGCACAGGGCCTACTTCCTACGAGCAGTACTTC. This translates into CASTGPTSYEQYF. The chain links TRBV6-5 to TRBJ2-5, with D tentatively TRBD1 (5 bases). The J call may not be correct, given that the DNA end is closer to TRBJ2-7. CDR1 MNHEY and CDR2 SVGAGI come from the germline V gene. This CDR3 is built from 13 residues.

The chain carries TRBV2 and TRBJ2-5; tentative D call: TRBD1 (6 bases). CDR3 size: 15 residues. CDR1 and CDR2 from the germline V gene are SNHLY and FYNNEI. Trimming took 4 bases from V and 5 from J, leaving 17 bases between them. The CDR3 sequence: CASSGHRAQGETQYF. The CDR3 nucleotides read TGTGCCAGCAGTGGTCACAGGGCTCAGGGGGAGACCCAGTACTTC.

A remark on this clonotype: The final CDR3 position lacks the conserved phenylalanine or tryptophan, pointing to a likely read error. This chain links TRBV18 with TRBJ2-5; D might be TRBD1 or TRBD2, each matching 6 bases. Trimming shortened V by 4 bases and J by 11 bases, and 23 bases separated the two germline ends. Germline V gives CDR1 KGHSH, CDR2 LQKENI. The CDR3 has 15 amino acids. As DNA, the CDR3 is TGTGCCAGCTCACGGACCCAAGGGGGTACGGGAGAGCAGTACGTC. This codes for CASSRTQGGTGEQYV.

The chain joins TRBV11-2 to TRBJ2-4; weak D call: TRBD2 (6 bases). Trimming left V 6 bases short and J 8 bases short, with 11 bases between. Germline V gene lookup returns CDR1 SGHAT and CDR2 FQNNGV. This CDR3 has 12 amino acids. The DNA of the CDR3 is TGTGCCAGCAGAGCACCGGGGGACATTCAGTACTTC. This gives the protein CASRAPGDIQYF.

V usage is TRBV5-1 and J usage is TRBJ2-1; 9 bases are a match to TRBD2. V trimming: 3 bases; J trimming: 4 bases; junction bases outside the gene matches: 5. This CDR3 has 15 amino acids. Germline-derived CDR1 and CDR2 are SGHRS and YFSETQ. This CDR3 reads CASSSRTSEYNEQFF. The CDR3 coding sequence is TGCGCCAGCAGCTCAAGGACTAGCGAATACAATGAGCAGTTCTTC.

The genes are TRBV3-1 and TRBJ2-5, with D tentatively TRBD2 (6 bases). The assigned J gene may be wrong: the sequence end matches TRBJ2-7 better. Germline V gene sequence: CDR1 LGHDT, CDR2 YNNKEL (reference sequence). The CDR3 covers 17 residues. The CDR3 nucleotides read TGTGCCAGCAGCCCCGGGGAATGGGGACTCCTCTCCTACGAGCAGTACTTC. This gives the protein CASSPGEWGLLSYEQYF.

V and J are TRBV2 and TRBJ2-5; D is possibly TRBD2 (6 bases). V shed 7 bases and J shed 2 bases, with 14 bases lying between them. The CDR3 has 14 amino acids. Germline CDR1 SNHLY, CDR2 FYNNEI. This CDR3 reads CASNIRRGQETQYF. The CDR3 DNA sequence: TGTGCCAGCAATATTCGGCGGGGACAAGAGACCCAGTACTTC.

This clonotype was seen a few times. This rearrangement joins TRBV3-1 to TRBJ1-2; D is unclear. The CDR3 is 15 amino acids. Looked up from germline, CDR1 is LGHDT and CDR2 is YNNKEL (reference sequence). V lost 5 bases to trimming and J lost 0 bases, with 13 bases between them. CDR3 nucleotide sequence: TGTGCCAGCAGCGACGCAGGAAGATCTAACTATGGCTACACCTTC. Its protein is CASSDAGRSNYGYTF.

There are a few counts of this clonotype. The gene calls are TRBV6-4 and TRBJ2-1; 7 bases are a match to TRBD1. Germline lookup yields CDR1 MRHNA and CDR2 SNTAGT. Trimming removed 5 bases from V and 2 bases from J; junction bases left unmatched: 6. This CDR3 has 15 amino acids. The CDR3 region is CASSTGTDTYNEQFF. DNA for the CDR3: TGTGCCAGCAGTACCGGGACAGACACCTACAATGAGCAGTTCTTC.